Below, one T cell receptor (beta chain) is given with its context. CDR1 MNHEY and CDR2 SVGAGI come from the germline V gene. This CDR3 comprises 16 residues. V was pared by 4 bases and J by 7 bases, with 17 bases between. Here immunoSEQ multiplex PCR was the method, and the copy in TCRdb shows in-frame clones only, minus some. This table holds around 90,000 clones, roughly nine tenths found once. The data are from a study of control samples from healthy donors and cancer patients. The chain employs TRBV6-5 and TRBJ1-6; D may be TRBD1 (6 bases). The sample comprised blood. This TCR was sampled from a man younger than 45 in good health. CDR3 loop: CASSLLKTGWNSPLHF. As DNA, the CDR3 is TGTGCCAGCAGTTTACTTAAGACAGGCTGGAATTCACCCCTCCACTTT.